What follows are 25 T cell receptor beta chains derived from one specimen sequenced in a study of shared clonotypes between healthy human individuals. Generated by immunoSEQ multiplex PCR, the TCRdb table keeps only in-frame clones and is missing some. Among about 470,000 clones listed, roughly 77% were seen once. Sequenced input: PBMCs. Source of these receptors: a woman between 40 and 50 years old in good health. Some clones in this sample may be carry-over from other donors' samples.

This chain uses TRBV2 with TRBJ1-1, with TRBD1 identical over 9 bases. The CDR3 loop spans 13 amino acids. The germline CDR1 and CDR2 sequences are SNHLY and FYNNEI. V shed 5 bases and J 4 bases; nucleotides not matched to a gene: 2. CDR3 region: CASSRQGGTEAFF. The CDR3 nucleotides read TGTGCCAGCAGTCGACAGGGGGGCACTGAAGCTTTCTTT.

The gene calls are TRBV28 and TRBJ2-5, with 7 positions matching TRBD1. The DNA end lines up better with TRBJ2-7; the J call may be wrong. Germline CDR1 MDHEN, CDR2 SYDVKM. The CDR3 length is 12 residues. The CDR3: CASSGTAYEQYF. The DNA of the CDR3 is TGTGCCAGCAGTGGGACAGCTTACGAGCAGTACTTC.

In DNA form, the CDR3 reads TGTGCCACAATAGCCGGGACAGGGGACTACGAGCAGTACTTC. Its protein is CATIAGTGDYEQYF. The chain links TRBV28 to TRBJ2-7; 10 bases match TRBD1. Germline V gene sequence: CDR1 MDHEN, CDR2 SYDVKM. The J segment lost 3 bases and the V segment lost 10 bases, leaving 9 bases of the junction unmatched. The CDR3 has 14 amino acids.

The chain uses TRBV19 and TRBJ2-3; 7 bases are shared with TRBD2. The CDR3 contains 19 residues. Germline V gene data show CDR1 as LNHDA and CDR2 as SQIVND (reference sequence). The ends lost 9 bases at V and 1 base at J; junction bases unmatched: 22. The CDR3 protein is CASIVLVNGRRGGTDTQYF. CDR3 DNA: TGTGCCAGCATAGTATTGGTGAACGGGAGACGGGGGGGCACAGATACGCAGTATTTT.

The J gene is TRBJ2-2, the V gene TRBV5-6; 8 bases agree with TRBD2. Per the germline V gene, CDR1 is SGHDT and CDR2 is YYEEEE. The junction had 7 bases not matched to a gene; V was cut back by 4 bases and J by 5 bases. The CDR3 length is 15 residues. Here the CDR3 reads CASSLGGGRTGELFF. The CDR3 nucleotides read TGTGCCAGCAGCCTTGGTGGCGGGAGGACCGGGGAGCTGTTTTTT.

This clone was found a few times. This rearrangement joins TRBV7-3 to TRBJ2-1; 10 bases align to TRBD2. The trim removed 6 bases at V and 3 bases at J, leaving 11 bases unmatched. Germline CDR1 reads SGHTA; CDR2 reads FQGTGA. The CDR3 sequence is 17 residues long. CDR3 bases: TGTGCCAGCAGGACCGGGACAGTAGCGGGAGGCTACAATGAGCAGTTCTTC. Translating it yields CASRTGTVAGGYNEQFF. Full variable domain (outside the CDR3, taken from reference TRBV7-3 and TRBJ2-1): GAGVSQTPSNKVTEKGKYVELRCDPISGHTALYWYRQSLGQGPEFLIYFQGTGAADDSGLPNDRFFAVRPEGSVSTLKIQRTERGDSAVYLCASRTGTVAGGYNEQFFGPGTRLTVL.

The table lists this clone with a count of one. The chain couples TRBV2 to TRBJ2-4; D remains ambiguous. Germline V gives CDR1 SNHLY, CDR2 FYNNEI. The CDR3 has 14 residues. Trimming shortened V by 6 bases and J by 1 base, and 10 bases separated the two germline ends. This chain's CDR3 is CASRVGYAKNIQYF. The CDR3 region has the DNA TGTGCCAGCAGGGTGGGATATGCCAAAAACATTCAGTACTTC.

The chain uses TRBV28 and TRBJ2-7; TRBD1 might be the D (6 bases). The CDR3 spans 14 residues. V was shortened by 5 bases and J by 4 bases, with 15 bases between the two germline ends. Germline-derived CDR1 and CDR2 are MDHEN and SYDVKM. The CDR3 nucleotides read TGTGCCAGCAGTGAGAGGGACATAGGTTACGAGCAGTACTTC. Residues: CASSERDIGYEQYF.

The chain recombines TRBV7-6 with TRBJ2-3; 9 nucleotides agree with TRBD2. V trimming: 5 bases; J trimming: 7 bases; junction bases outside the gene matches: 10. The CDR3 length is 15 residues. The germline CDR1 and CDR2 sequences are SGHVS and FNYEAQ. CDR3 sequence (DNA): TGTGCCAGCAGCCCCCAGGGGACTAGCTTTCATACGCAGTATTTT. Its protein is CASSPQGTSFHTQYF.

The chain uses TRBV15 and TRBJ2-2, with 9 bases aligning to TRBD1. Germline CDR1 is LNHNV and CDR2 is YYDKDF (reference sequence). The CDR3 contains 17 residues. V was pared by 3 bases and J by 6 bases, with 11 bases of the junction left unmatched. CDR3 nucleotides: TGTGCCACCAGCAGCGACAGGGGACAGGGTAGATCCGGGGAGCTGTTTTTT. It yields the protein CATSSDRGQGRSGELFF. Combining the CDR3 with reference TRBV15 and TRBJ2-2 gives the whole variable domain DAMVIQNPRYQVTQFGKPVTLSCSQTLNHNVMYWYQQKSSQAPKLLFHYYDKDFNNEADTPDNFQSRRPNTSFCFLDIRSPGLGDTAMYLCATSSDRGQGRSGELFFGEGSRLTVL.

This clone occurred a few times. J is TRBJ2-3 and V is TRBV5-1; 7 bases map to TRBD2. The junction had 6 bases not matched to a gene; V was cut back by 3 bases and J by 2 bases. CDR3 length: 15 amino acids. The germline gives CDR1 SGHRS, CDR2 YFSETQ. The CDR3 loop is CASSSSGAFTDTQYF. The CDR3 DNA is TGCGCCAGCAGCTCCAGCGGGGCTTTCACAGATACGCAGTATTTT. Full variable domain (rest looked up from reference TRBV5-1 and TRBJ2-3): KAGVTQTPRYLIKTRGQQVTLSCSPISGHRSVSWYQQTPGQGLQFLFEYFSETQRNKGNFPGRFSGRQFSNSRSEMNVSTLELGDSALYLCASSSSGAFTDTQYFGPGTRLTVL.

The chain has TRBV23-1 and TRBJ1-5, with 11 bases lining up with TRBD1. TRBV23-1 is sorted into the ORF group, with uncertain function. The CDR3 is 15 residues long. The V segment lost 5 bases and the J segment 5 bases; nucleotides outside the gene matches: 5. The CDR3 nucleotides read TGCGCCAGCAGTTCCGGGACAGGGGGACATCAGCCCCAGCATTTT. The encoded protein is CASSSGTGGHQPQHF.

The J gene is TRBJ1-1, the V gene TRBV7-9, with D unresolved. The CDR3 spans 12 residues. CDR1 and CDR2 from the germline V gene are SEHNR and FQNEAQ (reference sequence). Trimming removed 0 bases at V and 4 bases at J, with 3 bases between. The CDR3 bases are TGTGCCAGCAGCTTAGCGGCCACTGAAGCTTTCTTT. Its translation is CASSLAATEAFF.

This clone was observed a few times. The V gene is TRBV10-2, the J gene TRBJ2-5; TRBD2 agrees at 8 bases. The last part of the DNA fits TRBJ2-7 better; the J call may be wrong. Germline values: CDR1 WSHSY, CDR2 SAAADI. The CDR3 loop spans 13 amino acids. The CDR3 protein is CASRVAGSNEQYF. The CDR3 DNA reads TGCGCCAGCCGTGTAGCGGGAAGCAACGAGCAGTACTTC.

About this clone itself: The sample has other DNA sequences that encode this CDR3 too. V usage is TRBV28 and J usage is TRBJ1-2; tentatively, D is TRBD1 (6 bases). V was trimmed by 3 bases and J by 3 bases, leaving 11 bases between them. This CDR3 comprises 14 residues. In germline, CDR1 is MDHEN, CDR2 SYDVKM. The CDR3, as DNA: TGTGCCAGCAGTTTCGGAGGGGGGGACTATGGCTACACCTTC. Encoded protein: CASSFGGGDYGYTF.

The V call is TRBV10-3, the J call TRBJ2-3, with D hard to call. The CDR3 loop spans 11 amino acids. Germline V lookup: CDR1 ENHRY, CDR2 SYGVKD. V lost 6 bases to trimming and J lost 0 bases, with 1 base between them. The chain's CDR3 is CAISSTDTQYF. Here the CDR3 DNA reads TGTGCCATCAGCAGCACAGATACGCAGTATTTT.

In its sample, this clone was seen once. This sequence joins TRBV6-5 and TRBJ2-3, with 7 bases lining up with TRBD2. Germline V CDR1 and CDR2: MNHEY, SVGAGI. The CDR3 consists of 15 residues. The J segment lost 2 bases and the V segment lost 2 bases, leaving 4 bases of the junction unmatched. This chain's CDR3 is CASSYEGTTTDTQYF. CDR3 DNA: TGTGCCAGCAGTTACGAAGGGACTACCACAGATACGCAGTATTTT.

The V call is TRBV7-3, the J call TRBJ2-1, with 7 bases that match TRBD2. Per the germline V gene, CDR1 is SGHTA and CDR2 is FQGTGA. This CDR3 is built from 13 residues. Trimming at V came to 3 bases and at J to 9 bases, leaving 5 bases not matched to a gene. Written as DNA, the CDR3 is TGTGCCAGCAGCTTCACGTGGGAGGGTGAGCAGTTCTTC. Its protein is CASSFTWEGEQFF.

J is TRBJ2-4 and V is TRBV7-3; D is perhaps TRBD2 (5 bases). The germline CDR1 and CDR2 sequences are SGHTA and FQGTGA. This CDR3 comprises 18 residues. Deletions cut 5 bases from V and 0 bases from J, with 20 bases between. The CDR3 here is CASSVYPAVQLAKNIQYF. The DNA for the CDR3 is TGTGCCAGCAGCGTCTACCCAGCGGTACAACTAGCCAAAAACATTCAGTACTTC.

CDR3 residues: CASSRDRNTDTQYF. The CDR3, as DNA: TGTGCCAGCAGCCGAGACCGGAACACAGATACGCAGTATTTT. V is TRBV7-7 and J is TRBJ2-3; D not resolved. This CDR3 has 14 residues. Trimming took 5 bases from V and 2 from J, leaving 11 bases between them. Germline assignment: CDR1 SSHAT and CDR2 FNYEAQ (reference sequence).

The rearrangement uses TRBV7-6 and TRBJ2-3; 10 bases map to TRBD2. The germline V gene encodes CDR1 SGHVS and CDR2 FNYEAQ. V dropped 1 base and J dropped 2; count of bases not matched to a gene: 9. The CDR3 covers 18 residues. In DNA form, the CDR3 reads TGTGCCAGCAGCTTAGGGGGAACTAGCGGGAAAATCACAGATACGCAGTATTTT. Its translation: CASSLGGTSGKITDTQYF. Full variable domain (outside the CDR3, taken from reference TRBV7-6 and TRBJ2-3): GAGVSQSPRYKVTKRGQDVALRCDPISGHVSLYWYRQALGQGPEFLTYFNYEAQQDKSGLPNDRFSAERPEGSISTLTIQRTEQRDSAMYRCASSLGGTSGKITDTQYFGPGTRLTVL.

This clone was seen a single time. The chain employs TRBV5-1 and TRBJ2-3; D perhaps matches TRBD2 (5 bases). CDR3 length equals 15 residues. V was clipped by 6 bases and J by 5 bases, with 19 bases between them. Germline values: CDR1 SGHRS, CDR2 YFSETQ. Written as DNA, the CDR3 is TGCGCCAGCACCCTAGCTAATGGCGATGGAGATACGCAGTATTTT. Translated, it gives CASTLANGDGDTQYF.

V is TRBV6-5 and J is TRBJ1-2; D call uncertain. Germline CDR1 MNHEY, CDR2 SVGAGI. The CDR3 runs 14 residues. The ends were cut back, 2 bases at V and 6 bases at J, with 13 bases in the middle. Here the CDR3 reads CASSYRFPDDGYTF. CDR3 nucleotides: TGTGCCAGCAGTTACCGCTTCCCCGATGATGGCTACACCTTC.

This clone came up a few times. The rearrangement links TRBV27 to TRBJ1-1, with a weak D call TRBD1 (6 bases). Trimming removed 5 bases at V and 1 base at J, with 17 bases between. The CDR3 is 16 residues long. Germline V gene lookup returns CDR1 MNHEY and CDR2 SMNVEV (reference sequence). The CDR3, as DNA: TGTGCCAGCAGTAAGAACAGGGCGCCAAAGAACACTGAAGCTTTCTTT. Its protein is CASSKNRAPKNTEAFF.

CDR3 nucleotides: TGTGCCAGCAGATCCGGGACTAGCGGTAGCACAGATACGCAGTATTTT. Amino acids: CASRSGTSGSTDTQYF. This sequence joins TRBV6-6 and TRBJ2-3; 11 bases line up with TRBD2. The germline gives CDR1 MNHNY, CDR2 SVGAGI (reference sequence). The CDR3 is 16 amino acids. The V gene end was trimmed by 6 bases and the J gene end by 0 bases; junction bases not matched to a gene: 5.